The source of this T cell receptor (beta chain) is a study of blood T cell repertoires in COVID-19. The wider study: Samples came from the United States, Italy and Spain, spanning acute and convalescent COVID-19. Sample material is recorded as cDNA or gDNA derived from T cells, B-cell-depleted T cells, or PBMCs.

In the study's own analysis: It was from reference gene primer amplification that nucleated cell counts were estimated. The protocol was immunoSEQ multiplex PCR, while the TCRdb copy is restricted to in-frame clones and leaves out a portion. The D gene and trimming were derived from the DNA, and the V and J assignments and clone size from that table. This sample yields 260,000 or so clones, of which over 70% are seen a single time; about 5.7% belongs to the top ten. V dropped 6 bases and J dropped 3 bases, with 9 bases sitting between them. The CDR3 is made up of 12 amino acids. Germline V gives CDR1 MNHEY, CDR2 SVGAGI.

Input material: peripheral blood. The TCR was taken from a man older than 75 with acute or convalescent COVID-19. The chain recombines TRBV6-5 with TRBJ2-7; D not resolved. This chain's CDR3 is CASRSVDYEQYF. The CDR3 region has the DNA TGTGCCAGCAGGTCGGTCGACTACGAGCAGTACTTC.